This passage covers 32 T cell receptor beta chains from one sample sequenced in a study of beta chain features in type 1 diabetes (dated by TCRdb to about 2018). The method behind the library was the immunoSEQ multiplex PCR assay. The High Capacity cDNA Reverse Transcription Kit was used to reverse transcribe all of the isolated RNA, meaning that expressed TCRB transcripts were what got sequenced. TCRdb took over this immuneACCESS table, retaining in-frame rearrangements with V and J assigned. Such tables are incomplete; in checked studies, under half of the missing clones stem from an unresolved V gene, and the remainder is unexplained. This sample gives about 350,000 clones in total; around 20% of them show up just once. In total, the top ten clones hold around 0.045% of the sample. Sequencing input: naive CD4+ T cells from blood. This specimen's cell subset or site label, per the study, means: true naive CD4+ T cells. These TCRs come from a young woman in good health.

This clone has only a few counts. The chain carries TRBV4-3 and TRBJ2-2; a weak D match, TRBD2 (5 bases). CDR3 length equals 15 residues. Trimming removed 1 base from V and 7 bases from J, with 13 bases in between. Germline V gives CDR1 LGHNA, CDR2 YSLEER. CDR3 nucleotide sequence: TGCGCCAGCAGCCAAGGAAGCGGATACAGCGGGGAGCTGTTTTTT. It codes for CASSQGSGYSGELFF.

In its sample, this clone was seen a few times. The V gene is TRBV4-3, the J gene TRBJ2-2, with D tentatively TRBD2 (6 bases). CDR1 LGHNA and CDR2 YSLEER come from the germline V gene. The CDR3 length is 15 residues. Trimming left V 2 bases short and J 3 bases short, with 10 bases between. The CDR3 here is CASSQRGLYTGELFF. The CDR3 region has the DNA TGCGCCAGCAGCCAAAGGGGACTTTACACCGGGGAGCTGTTTTTT.

This clone was seen more than once but under ten times. The chain couples TRBV5-1 to TRBJ2-5; TRBD2 agrees at 11 bases. Germline values: CDR1 SGHRS, CDR2 YFSETQ. V shed 5 bases, J shed 0 bases, and the junction held 0 bases outside the gene matches. The CDR3 totals 14 residues. The DNA for the CDR3 is TGCGCCAGCAGGACTAGCGGGAACCAAGAGACCCAGTACTTC. Amino acids: CASRTSGNQETQYF.

This clone was counted only a few times. V gene TRBV21-1 combines with J gene TRBJ2-2; TRBD1 is taken as the D call from the table, unchecked against the DNA. TRBV21-1 is an annotated pseudogene. The length of the CDR3 is 12 residues. CDR3 region: CASHRVVGELFF. CDR3 DNA sequence: TGTGCCAGCCACAGGGTGGTCGGGGAGCTGTTTTTT.

This chain connects TRBV2 to TRBJ2-3; TRBD1 matches at 9 bases. From germline, CDR1 is SNHLY and CDR2 FYNNEI. With V trimmed by 1 base and J by 3 bases, 2 bases remained unmatched. This CDR3 spans 15 amino acids. The CDR3 DNA sequence: TGTGCCAGCAGTGAAGTCGGACAGGGGACAGATACGCAGTATTTT. Translating it yields CASSEVGQGTDTQYF.

This clone was counted only a few times. The V gene is TRBV29-1, the J gene TRBJ2-3; D is perhaps TRBD1 (5 bases). The CDR3 spans 14 residues. V lost 4 bases and J 0 bases, leaving 11 bases between the germline ends. CDR1 and CDR2 from the germline V gene are SQVTM and ANQGSEA. The chain's CDR3 is CSVVDRTSTDTQYF. The CDR3 coding sequence is TGCAGCGTTGTTGACAGAACTAGCACAGATACGCAGTATTTT.

This sequence joins TRBV19 and TRBJ2-5, with TRBD1 matching 9 bases. Germline V CDR1 and CDR2: LNHDA, SQIVND (reference sequence). CDR3 length: 14 residues. Trimming removed 5 bases from V and 3 bases from J; junction bases left unmatched: 4. The CDR3 DNA is TGTGCCAGTAGTTTGGGACAGGGTGAAGAGACCCAGTACTTC. Its translation: CASSLGQGEETQYF. The whole variable domain, remainder taken from reference TRBV19 and TRBJ2-5, is DGGITQSPKYLFRKEGQNVTLSCEQNLNHDAMYWYRQDPGQGLRLIYYSQIVNDFQKGDIAEGYSVSREKKESFPLTVTSAQKNPTAFYLCASSLGQGEETQYFGPGTRLLVL.

This sequence joins TRBV7-6 and TRBJ2-1; 8 bases align to TRBD1. Germline V lookup: CDR1 SGHVS, CDR2 FNYEAQ. V trimming: 5 bases; J trimming: 6 bases; junction bases outside the gene matches: 3. The CDR3 is 13 amino acids. CDR3 region: CASSPDRANEQFF. DNA for the CDR3: TGTGCCAGCAGCCCGGACAGGGCCAATGAGCAGTTCTTC.

This clone was found a few times. J is TRBJ2-4 and V is TRBV30, with 11 bases identical to TRBD2. V shed 0 bases, J shed 6 bases, and the junction held 10 bases outside the gene matches. From germline, CDR1 is GTSNPN and CDR2 SVGIG (reference sequence). The CDR3 sequence is 17 residues long. The CDR3 loop reads CAWSVGLAGGRGNIQYF. CDR3 nucleotide sequence: TGTGCCTGGAGTGTAGGGCTAGCGGGAGGACGGGGAAACATTCAGTACTTC. Full variable domain (remainder filled in from reference TRBV30 and TRBJ2-4): SQTIHQWPATLVQPVGSPLSLECTVEGTSNPNLYWYRQAAGRGLQLLFYSVGIGQISSEVPQNLSASRPQDRQFILSSKKLLLSDSGFYLCAWSVGLAGGRGNIQYFGAGTRLSVL.

The chain uses TRBV7-2 and TRBJ2-7, with TRBD2 matching over 7 bases. This CDR3 is built from 13 residues. Germline V gene lookup returns CDR1 SGHTA and CDR2 FQGNSA. With V trimmed by 5 bases and J by 4 bases, 5 bases remained unmatched. CDR3 coding DNA: TGTGCCAGCAGCACCGGGACTATTTACGAGCAGTACTTC. Its translation: CASSTGTIYEQYF.

This clone was observed a few times. V and J are TRBV30 and TRBJ2-3; 8 positions match TRBD2. The V gene end was trimmed by 2 bases and the J gene end by 11 bases; junction bases not matched to a gene: 6. This CDR3 is 12 amino acids long. CDR1 and CDR2 from the germline V gene are GTSNPN and SVGIG (reference sequence). The CDR3 nucleotides are TGTGCCTGGAGTCGCAGCGGGAGAGGGCAGTATTTT. Residues: CAWSRSGRGQYF.

This chain connects TRBV4-2 to TRBJ1-2; 9 nucleotides line up with TRBD1. Unmatched junction bases numbered 11, after V lost 1 base and J lost 5 bases. Germline CDR1 reads LGHNA; CDR2 reads YNFKEQ. The CDR3 has 17 amino acids. CDR3 region: CASSQASLVTGGYGYTF. CDR3 sequence (DNA): TGTGCCAGCAGCCAAGCAAGTCTTGTGACAGGGGGTTATGGCTACACCTTC.

The chain joins TRBV5-1 to TRBJ2-2; possibly TRBD2 for D (6 bases). The CDR3 has 13 residues. In germline, CDR1 is SGHRS, CDR2 YFSETQ. The germline V and J ends were trimmed by 7 bases and 6 bases, with 13 bases remaining between them. CDR3 protein: CASRTGVAGELFF. The DNA of the CDR3 is TGCGCCAGCCGCACGGGGGTCGCCGGGGAGCTGTTTTTT. The full variable domain, its missing parts supplied by reference TRBV5-1 and TRBJ2-2, is KAGVTQTPRYLIKTRGQQVTLSCSPISGHRSVSWYQQTPGQGLQFLFEYFSETQRNKGNFPGRFSGRQFSNSRSEMNVSTLELGDSALYLCASRTGVAGELFFGEGSRLTVL.

The V call is TRBV7-3, the J call TRBJ2-6, with a tentative D call TRBD2 (6 bases). The CDR3 has 17 amino acids. The ends were cut back, 2 bases at V and 0 bases at J, with 11 bases in the middle. Germline CDR1 is SGHTA and CDR2 is FQGTGA. The CDR3 nucleotides are TGTGCCAGCAGCTTAGGAGGGGCCAGCTCTGGGGCCAACGTCCTGACTTTC. Translated, it gives CASSLGGASSGANVLTF.

A few counts support this clone. The chain uses TRBV2 and TRBJ2-3; TRBD2 aligns across 7 bases. The CDR3 contains 11 residues. From germline, CDR1 is SNHLY and CDR2 FYNNEI. J was trimmed by 9 bases and V by 6 bases; bases with no gene match: 3. The CDR3 sequence: CASRGLPTQYF. CDR3 in DNA: TGTGCCAGCAGGGGACTACCCACGCAGTATTTT. The full variable domain, in which reference TRBV2 and TRBJ2-3 provide the parts outside the CDR3, is EPEVTQTPSHQVTQMGQEVILRCVPISNHLYFYWYRQILGQKVEFLVSFYNNEISEKSEIFDDQFSVERPDGSNFTLKIRSTKLEDSAMYFCASRGLPTQYFGPGTRLTVL.

The gene calls are TRBV7-8 and TRBJ2-1; the match to TRBD2 covers 7 bases. V lost 1 base, J lost 10 bases, and 10 bases stayed unmatched. CDR3 size: 15 residues. Germline loops: CDR1 SGHVS, CDR2 FQNEAQ. The CDR3 bases are TGTGCCAGCAGCTTAGAAGCGGGGTGGGCGGCCGAGCAGTTCTTC. It yields the protein CASSLEAGWAAEQFF.

The sample holds a few counts of this clone. The V call is TRBV2, the J call TRBJ2-5; no clear D. Trimming took off 1 base at V and 7 bases at J, with 7 bases between the two ends. This CDR3 comprises 12 residues. Germline V gives CDR1 SNHLY, CDR2 FYNNEI. This CDR3 reads CASSEEIRTQYF. DNA for the CDR3: TGTGCCAGCAGTGAAGAGATTAGGACCCAGTACTTC.

This rearrangement joins TRBV7-9 to TRBJ2-1, with D possibly being TRBD2 (6 bases). Germline CDR1 reads SEHNR; CDR2 reads FQNEAQ (reference sequence). This CDR3 has 15 residues. Between the trimmed V and J ends, which lost 0 bases and 8 bases, there was a span of 14 bases. CDR3 bases: TGTGCCAGCAGCTTAGCGCGGGGCAGGGTTGATGAGCAGTTCTTC. This gives the protein CASSLARGRVDEQFF. The full variable domain, rest sourced from reference TRBV7-9 and TRBJ2-1, is DTGVSQNPRHKITKRGQNVTFRCDPISEHNRLYWYRQTLGQGPEFLTYFQNEAQLEKSRLLSDRFSAERPKGSFSTLEIQRTEQGDSAMYLCASSLARGRVDEQFFGPGTRLTVL.

This chain connects TRBV12-5 to TRBJ2-1, with 8 bases fitting TRBD2. The V segment lost 9 bases and the J segment 7 bases; nucleotides outside the gene matches: 14. This CDR3 contains 15 residues. Germline CDR1 LGHNT, CDR2 FRNRAP. The CDR3 here is CASSGSVAGTNEQFF. The DNA for the CDR3 is TGTGCTAGCTCTGGGTCGGTAGCGGGGACGAATGAGCAGTTCTTC.

This clone was counted once. The chain couples TRBV7-2 to TRBJ2-5; D is undetermined. This CDR3 is built from 13 residues. Germline CDR1 is SGHTA and CDR2 is FQGNSA. V dropped 0 bases and J dropped 6 bases, with 8 bases sitting between them. The CDR3 sequence: CASSLAPRKTQYF. The CDR3, as DNA: TGTGCCAGCAGCTTAGCCCCGCGGAAGACCCAGTACTTC.

This chain uses TRBV10-3 with TRBJ2-3; possible D gene TRBD2, 5 bases. V was shortened by 10 bases and J by 6 bases, with 11 bases between the two germline ends. This CDR3 contains 11 residues. From germline, CDR1 is ENHRY and CDR2 SYGVKD. CDR3 loop: CATRRRDTQYF. CDR3 sequence (DNA): TGTGCCACCCGGCGGAGGGATACGCAGTATTTT.

This clone was observed a few times. The chain couples TRBV7-2 to TRBJ1-1, with 7 nucleotides matching TRBD1. This CDR3 comprises 15 residues. From germline, CDR1 is SGHTA and CDR2 FQGNSA. V lost 5 bases, J lost 0 bases, and 6 bases stayed unmatched. CDR3 coding DNA: TGTGCCAGCAGCCCCTCCGGGACAGTGAACACTGAAGCTTTCTTT. It specifies CASSPSGTVNTEAFF. Using reference TRBV7-2 and TRBJ1-1 for the parts outside the CDR3, the full variable domain is GAGVSQSPSNKVTEKGKDVELRCDPISGHTALYWYRQSLGQGLEFLIYFQGNSAPDKSGLPSDRFSAERTGGSVSTLTIQRTQQEDSAVYLCASSPSGTVNTEAFFGQGTRLTVV.

A few counts support this clone. The genes are TRBV28 and TRBJ1-2, with TRBD1 as a possible D gene (5 bases). The V gene's germline CDR1 is MDHEN and CDR2 SYDVKM. The CDR3 has 14 residues. Trimming took off 1 base at V and 7 bases at J, with 13 bases between the two ends. In DNA, the CDR3 is TGTGCCAGCAGTTTATCCCAGGGAATGGGTGGCTACACCTTC. Its protein product is CASSLSQGMGGYTF.

The CDR3 is CSVARTGDTDTQYF. In nucleotides, the CDR3 is TGCAGCGTTGCCCGGACAGGTGACACAGATACGCAGTATTTT. J is TRBJ2-3 and V is TRBV29-1; 7 positions agree with TRBD1. The CDR3 extends over 14 amino acids. Germline V gives CDR1 SQVTM, CDR2 ANQGSEA. The V gene end was trimmed by 4 bases and the J gene end by 2 bases; junction bases not matched to a gene: 6.

In its sample, this clone was seen a few times. The rearrangement links TRBV5-1 to TRBJ1-1; tentatively, D is TRBD1 (5 bases). The CDR3 is made up of 15 amino acids. V was pared by 0 bases and J by 3 bases, with 12 bases between. The germline CDR1 and CDR2 sequences are SGHRS and YFSETQ. The CDR3 coding sequence is TGCGCCAGCAGCTTGGATCAGCCGGGGGACACTGAAGCTTTCTTT. Protein: CASSLDQPGDTEAFF.

The chain has TRBV11-2 and TRBJ2-1; D perhaps matches TRBD2 (6 bases). The CDR3 contains 12 residues. With 8 bases removed from V and 12 bases from J, the gap between germline ends came to 17 bases. Germline CDR1 SGHAT, CDR2 FQNNGV. The CDR3 nucleotides read TGTGCCAGCGTAAGTGGGAGGCGGACGCAGTTCTTC. The encoded protein is CASVSGRRTQFF. Full variable domain (missing parts from reference TRBV11-2 and TRBJ2-1): EAGVAQSPRYKIIEKRQSVAFWCNPISGHATLYWYQQILGQGPKLLIQFQNNGVVDDSQLPKDRFSAERLKGVDSTLKIQPAKLEDSAVYLCASVSGRRTQFFGPGTRLTVL.

This clone occurred a few times. The V gene is TRBV29-1, the J gene TRBJ2-1; D might be TRBD2 (5 bases). Germline CDR1 reads SQVTM; CDR2 reads ANQGSEA. Trimming shortened V by 6 bases and J by 1 base, and 13 bases separated the two germline ends. The CDR3 covers 14 residues. In DNA form, the CDR3 reads TGCAGCGTCCGTGGGAGCCCTTCCTACAATGAGCAGTTCTTC. Translating it yields CSVRGSPSYNEQFF.

This clone turned up a few times. V is TRBV6-5 and J is TRBJ2-1; 8 positions match TRBD2. The germline gives CDR1 MNHEY, CDR2 SVGAGI. CDR3 size: 16 residues. J gave up 14 bases and V 4 bases, and 19 bases lay outside the gene matches. The CDR3 sequence: CASSSPGTRPGRREFF. The CDR3 DNA is TGTGCCAGCAGTTCACCCGGGACTAGACCCGGTAGGAGGGAGTTCTTC.

The chain joins TRBV29-1 to TRBJ1-1, with 7 bases lining up with TRBD1. Germline trimming cut 2 bases from V and 6 bases from J; bases unmatched to any gene: 9. Per germline, CDR1 SQVTM and CDR2 ANQGSEA. CDR3 length: 14 residues. As DNA, the CDR3 is TGCAGCGTTGAAACGGTTTACAGGGGCTCTGAAGCTTTCTTT. It yields the protein CSVETVYRGSEAFF.

This clone turned up a few times. The genes are TRBV7-9 and TRBJ2-1, with TRBD2 matching over 10 bases. Germline CDR1 reads SEHNR; CDR2 reads FQNEAQ (reference sequence). This CDR3 has 15 residues. Unmatched junction bases numbered 10, after V lost 4 bases and J lost 10 bases. The CDR3 DNA reads as TGTGCCAGCAGCTCATGGACTAGCGGAGGACAGGAGCAGTTCTTC. Amino acids: CASSSWTSGGQEQFF.

This clone was counted between two and nine times. V usage is TRBV29-1 and J usage is TRBJ2-3, with 7 bases aligning to TRBD2. Germline CDR1 reads SQVTM; CDR2 reads ANQGSEA. The CDR3 spans 12 residues. J gave up 2 bases and V 7 bases, and 3 bases lay outside the gene matches. CDR3 in DNA: TGCAGCGGTGGGGGGGTCACAGATACGCAGTATTTT. Encoded protein: CSGGGVTDTQYF.

Here the CDR3 reads CASSDEDGRPPPPNTGELFF. Written as DNA, the CDR3 is TGTGCCAGCAGTGATGAAGATGGCAGGCCACCACCCCCGAACACCGGGGAGCTGTTTTTT. This chain joins TRBV2 and TRBJ2-2; no reliable D call. Germline V gene data show CDR1 as SNHLY and CDR2 as FYNNEI. The CDR3 length is 20 residues. Trimming removed 3 bases at V and 0 bases at J, with 23 bases between.